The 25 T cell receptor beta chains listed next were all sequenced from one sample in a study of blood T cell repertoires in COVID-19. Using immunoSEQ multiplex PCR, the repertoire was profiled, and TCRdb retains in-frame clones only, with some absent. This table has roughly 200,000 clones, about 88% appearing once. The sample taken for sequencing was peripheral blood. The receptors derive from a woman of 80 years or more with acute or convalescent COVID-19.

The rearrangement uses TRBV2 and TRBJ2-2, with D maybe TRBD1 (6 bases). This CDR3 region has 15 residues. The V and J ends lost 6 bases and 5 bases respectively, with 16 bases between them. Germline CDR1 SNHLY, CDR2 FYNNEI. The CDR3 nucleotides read TGTGCCAGCAGCGTCAGGGACACTATAACCGGGGAGCTGTTTTTT. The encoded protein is CASSVRDTITGELFF.

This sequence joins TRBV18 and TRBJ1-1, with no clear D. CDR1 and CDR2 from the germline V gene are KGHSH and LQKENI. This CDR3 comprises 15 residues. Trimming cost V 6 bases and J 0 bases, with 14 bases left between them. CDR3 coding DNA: TGTGCCAGCTCCGAACCAACACTAATGAACACTGAAGCTTTCTTT. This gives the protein CASSEPTLMNTEAFF.

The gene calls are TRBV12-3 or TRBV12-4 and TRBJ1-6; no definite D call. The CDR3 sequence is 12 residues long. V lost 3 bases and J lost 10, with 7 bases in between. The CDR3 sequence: CASSFSGSPLHF. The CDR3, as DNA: TGTGCCAGCAGTTTTAGCGGCTCACCCCTCCACTTT.

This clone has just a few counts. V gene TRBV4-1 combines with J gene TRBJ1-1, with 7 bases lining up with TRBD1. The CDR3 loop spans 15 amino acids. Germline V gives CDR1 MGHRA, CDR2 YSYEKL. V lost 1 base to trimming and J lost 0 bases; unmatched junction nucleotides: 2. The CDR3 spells CASSQVDRVNTEAFF. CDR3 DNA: TGCGCCAGCAGCCAAGTTGACAGGGTGAACACTGAAGCTTTCTTT.

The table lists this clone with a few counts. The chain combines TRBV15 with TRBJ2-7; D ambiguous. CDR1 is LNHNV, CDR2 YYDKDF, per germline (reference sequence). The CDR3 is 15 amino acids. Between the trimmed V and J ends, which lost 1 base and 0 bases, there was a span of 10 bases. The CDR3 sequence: CATSRGQPSSYEQYF. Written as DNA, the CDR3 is TGTGCCACCAGCAGAGGTCAACCGAGCTCCTACGAGCAGTACTTC.

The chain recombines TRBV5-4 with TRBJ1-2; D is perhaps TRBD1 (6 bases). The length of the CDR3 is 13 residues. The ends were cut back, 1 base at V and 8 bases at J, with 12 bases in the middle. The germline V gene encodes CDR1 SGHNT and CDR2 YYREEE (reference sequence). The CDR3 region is CASSLWGGRGYTF. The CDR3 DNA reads TGTGCCAGCAGCTTGTGGGGGGGCCGGGGCTACACCTTC.

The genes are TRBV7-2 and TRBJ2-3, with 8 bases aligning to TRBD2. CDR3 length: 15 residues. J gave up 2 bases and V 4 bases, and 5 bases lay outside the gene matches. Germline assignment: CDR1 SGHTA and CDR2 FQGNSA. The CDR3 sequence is CASSYGLAPTDTQYF. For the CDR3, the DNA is TGTGCCAGCAGCTACGGACTAGCCCCCACAGATACGCAGTATTTT.

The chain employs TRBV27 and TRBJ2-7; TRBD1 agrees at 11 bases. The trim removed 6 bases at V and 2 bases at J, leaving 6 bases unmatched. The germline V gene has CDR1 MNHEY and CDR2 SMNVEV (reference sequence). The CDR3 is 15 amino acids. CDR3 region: CASSAPGQGAYEQYF. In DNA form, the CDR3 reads TGTGCCAGCAGCGCACCGGGACAGGGGGCCTACGAGCAGTACTTC.

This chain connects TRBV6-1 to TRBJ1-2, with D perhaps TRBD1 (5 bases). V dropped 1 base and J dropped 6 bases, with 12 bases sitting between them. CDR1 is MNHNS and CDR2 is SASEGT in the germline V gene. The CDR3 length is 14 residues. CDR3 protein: CASSEGGRVHGYTF. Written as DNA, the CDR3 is TGTGCCAGCAGTGAAGGGGGCAGGGTGCATGGCTACACCTTC.

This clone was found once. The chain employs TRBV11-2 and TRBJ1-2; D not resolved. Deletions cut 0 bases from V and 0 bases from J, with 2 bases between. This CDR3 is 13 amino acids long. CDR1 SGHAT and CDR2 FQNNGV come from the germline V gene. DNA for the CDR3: TGTGCCAGCAGCTTAGATACTAACTATGGCTACACCTTC. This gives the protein CASSLDTNYGYTF.

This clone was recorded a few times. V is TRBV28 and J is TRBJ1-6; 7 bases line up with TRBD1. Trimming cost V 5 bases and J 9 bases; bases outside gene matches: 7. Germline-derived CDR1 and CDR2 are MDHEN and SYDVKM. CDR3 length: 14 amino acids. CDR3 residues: CASSVTGNFSPLHF. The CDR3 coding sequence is TGTGCCAGCAGTGTGACAGGGAATTTTTCACCCCTCCACTTT. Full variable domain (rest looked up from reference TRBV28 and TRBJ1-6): DVKVTQSSRYLVKRTGEKVFLECVQDMDHENMFWYRQDPGLGLRLIYFSYDVKMKEKGDIPEGYSVSREKKERFSLILESASTNQTSMYLCASSVTGNFSPLHFGNGTRLTVT.

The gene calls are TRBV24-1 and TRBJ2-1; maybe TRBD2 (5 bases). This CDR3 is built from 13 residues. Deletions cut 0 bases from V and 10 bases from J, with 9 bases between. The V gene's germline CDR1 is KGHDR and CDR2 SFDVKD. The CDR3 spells CATSDLQTGEQFF. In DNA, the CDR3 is TGTGCCACCAGTGATTTGCAGACGGGAGAGCAGTTCTTC.

In DNA form, the CDR3 reads TGTGCCACCAGTGATTCAACGGTCGATAGGAGGGAAAAACTGTTTTTT. It specifies CATSDSTVDRREKLFF. The rearrangement links TRBV24-1 to TRBJ1-4, with unresolved D. The V gene lost 2 bases and the J gene lost 8 bases, with 17 bases spanning the gap. Germline CDR1 reads KGHDR; CDR2 reads SFDVKD. This CDR3 comprises 16 residues.

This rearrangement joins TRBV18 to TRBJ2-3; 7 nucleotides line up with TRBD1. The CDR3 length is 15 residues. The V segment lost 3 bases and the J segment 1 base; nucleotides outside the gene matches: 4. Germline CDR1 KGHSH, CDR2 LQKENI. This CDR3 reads CASSPGQGGTDTQYF. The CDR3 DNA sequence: TGTGCCAGCTCACCCGGGCAGGGGGGCACAGATACGCAGTATTTT.

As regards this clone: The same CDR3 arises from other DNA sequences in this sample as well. As DNA, the CDR3 is TGTGCCAGCAGCTTAGTGCGTAGCACAGATACGCAGTATTTT. Translating gives CASSLVRSTDTQYF. V and J are TRBV7-9 and TRBJ2-3, with D unclear. CDR1 is SEHNR and CDR2 is FQNEAQ in the germline V gene (reference sequence). V was trimmed by 1 base and J by 0 bases, leaving 5 bases between them. There are 14 residues in the CDR3. Full variable domain (missing parts from reference TRBV7-9 and TRBJ2-3): DTGVSQNPRHKITKRGQNVTFRCDPISEHNRLYWYRQTLGQGPEFLTYFQNEAQLEKSRLLSDRFSAERPKGSFSTLEIQRTEQGDSAMYLCASSLVRSTDTQYFGPGTRLTVL.

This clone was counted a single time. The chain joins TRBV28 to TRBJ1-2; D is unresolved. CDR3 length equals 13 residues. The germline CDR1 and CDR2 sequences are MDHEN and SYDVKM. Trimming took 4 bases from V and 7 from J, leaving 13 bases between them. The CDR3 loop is CASSYPLKPGYTF. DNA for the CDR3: TGTGCCAGCAGTTACCCACTAAAGCCTGGCTACACCTTC.

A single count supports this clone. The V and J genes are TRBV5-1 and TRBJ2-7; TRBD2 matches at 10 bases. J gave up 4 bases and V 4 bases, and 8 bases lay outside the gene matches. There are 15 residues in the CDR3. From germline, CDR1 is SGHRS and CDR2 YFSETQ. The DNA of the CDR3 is TGCGCCAGCAGCCTTTTAGCGGGAGGAATGTACGAGCAGTACTTC. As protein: CASSLLAGGMYEQYF.

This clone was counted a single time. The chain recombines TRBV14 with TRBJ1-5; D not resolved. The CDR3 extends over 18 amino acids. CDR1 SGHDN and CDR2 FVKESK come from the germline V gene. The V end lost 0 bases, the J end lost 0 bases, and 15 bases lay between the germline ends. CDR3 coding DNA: TGTGCCAGCAGCCAAGAGGCCTGGGCATCAGTTAGCAATCAGCCCCAGCATTTT. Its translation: CASSQEAWASVSNQPQHF. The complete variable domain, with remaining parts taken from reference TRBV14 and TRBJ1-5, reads EAGVTQFPSHSVIEKGQTVTLRCDPISGHDNLYWYRRVMGKEIKFLLHFVKESKQDESGMPNNRFLAERTGGTYSTLKVQPAELEDSGVYFCASSQEAWASVSNQPQHFGDGTRLSIL.

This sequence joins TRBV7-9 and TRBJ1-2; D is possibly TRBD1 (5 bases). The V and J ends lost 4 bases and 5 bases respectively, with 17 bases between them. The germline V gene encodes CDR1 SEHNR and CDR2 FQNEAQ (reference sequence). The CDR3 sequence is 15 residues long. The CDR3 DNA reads TGTGCCAGCAGCTCCGGGACTGGCTTTCGGTATGGCTACACCTTC. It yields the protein CASSSGTGFRYGYTF.

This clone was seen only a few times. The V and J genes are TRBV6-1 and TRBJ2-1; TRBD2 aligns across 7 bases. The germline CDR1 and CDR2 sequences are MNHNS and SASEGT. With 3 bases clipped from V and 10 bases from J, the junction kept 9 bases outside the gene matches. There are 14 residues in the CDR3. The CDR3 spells CASSDQLAMGEQFF. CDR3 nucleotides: TGTGCCAGCAGTGATCAACTAGCGATGGGCGAGCAGTTCTTC.

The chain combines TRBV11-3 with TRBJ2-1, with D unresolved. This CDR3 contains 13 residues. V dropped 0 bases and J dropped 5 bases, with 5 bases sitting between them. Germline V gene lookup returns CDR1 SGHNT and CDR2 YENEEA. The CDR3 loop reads CASSLDIDNEQFF. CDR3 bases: TGTGCCAGCAGCTTAGATATTGACAATGAGCAGTTCTTC.

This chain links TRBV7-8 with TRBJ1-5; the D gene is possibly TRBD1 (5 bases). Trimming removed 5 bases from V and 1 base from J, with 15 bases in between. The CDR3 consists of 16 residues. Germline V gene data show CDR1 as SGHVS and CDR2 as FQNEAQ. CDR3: CASSPIRGLSNQPQHF. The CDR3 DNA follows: TGTGCCAGCAGCCCGATTAGGGGTCTAAGCAATCAGCCCCAGCATTTT.

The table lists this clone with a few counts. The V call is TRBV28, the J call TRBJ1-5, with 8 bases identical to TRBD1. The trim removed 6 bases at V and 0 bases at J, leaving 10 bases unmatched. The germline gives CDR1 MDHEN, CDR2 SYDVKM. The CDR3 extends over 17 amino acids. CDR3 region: CASRYPGQVYSNQPQHF. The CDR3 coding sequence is TGTGCCAGCAGATATCCGGGACAGGTCTATAGCAATCAGCCCCAGCATTTT.

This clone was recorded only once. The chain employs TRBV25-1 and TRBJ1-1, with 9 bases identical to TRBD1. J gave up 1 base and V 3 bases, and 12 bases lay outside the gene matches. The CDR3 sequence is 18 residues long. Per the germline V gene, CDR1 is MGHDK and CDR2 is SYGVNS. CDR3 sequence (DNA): TGTGCCAGCAGTGACTTTCAATCCGGGACAGGGACGAACACTGAAGCTTTCTTT. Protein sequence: CASSDFQSGTGTNTEAFF.

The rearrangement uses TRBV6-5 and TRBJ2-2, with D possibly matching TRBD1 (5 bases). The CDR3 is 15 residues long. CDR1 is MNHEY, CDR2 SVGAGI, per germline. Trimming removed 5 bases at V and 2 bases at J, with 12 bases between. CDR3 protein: CASSRQPFNTGELFF. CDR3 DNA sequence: TGTGCCAGCAGTCGACAGCCTTTTAACACCGGGGAGCTGTTTTTT.